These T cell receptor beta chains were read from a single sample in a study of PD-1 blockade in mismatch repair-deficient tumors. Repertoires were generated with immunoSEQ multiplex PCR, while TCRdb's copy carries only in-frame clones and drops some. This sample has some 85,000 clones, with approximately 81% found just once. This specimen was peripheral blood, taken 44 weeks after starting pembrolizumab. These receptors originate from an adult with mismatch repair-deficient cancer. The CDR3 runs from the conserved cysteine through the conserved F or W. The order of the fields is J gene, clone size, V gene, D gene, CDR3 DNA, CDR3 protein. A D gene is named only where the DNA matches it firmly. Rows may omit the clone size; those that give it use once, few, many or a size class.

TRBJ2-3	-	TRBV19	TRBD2	TGTGCCAGCAGAAAAATCCGCGGGAGAGGCGCAGATACGCAGTATTTT	CASRKIRGRGADTQYF
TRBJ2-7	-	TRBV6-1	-	TGTGCCAGCAGTGAAAGAGGTACGGGAGCCAACGAGCAGCACTTC	CASSERGTGANEQHF
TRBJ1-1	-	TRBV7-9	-	TGTGCCAGCACCCCGAACACTGACAGGGAAGCTTTCTTT	CASTPNTDREAFF
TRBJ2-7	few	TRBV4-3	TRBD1	TGCGCCAGCGCCAGGACAGGGACCCACGAGCAGTACTTC	CASARTGTHEQYF
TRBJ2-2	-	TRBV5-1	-	TGCGCCAGCAGCTTGGCCAACAGGGCGAATACGAACACCGGGGAGCTGTTTTTT	CASSLANRANTNTGELFF
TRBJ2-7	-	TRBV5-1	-	TGCGCCAGCAGTTGGAGGAACCCGAGCCAGGACGAGCAGTACTTC	CASSWRNPSQDEQYF
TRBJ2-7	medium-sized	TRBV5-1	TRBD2	TGCGCCAGCAGCTTTTCTAGCGGGAACTACGAGCAGTACTTC	CASSFSSGNYEQYF
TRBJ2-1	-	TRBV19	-	TGTGCCAGTAGTAGGTCGAGGGGGAGCTCCCTTTACAATGAGCAGTTCTTC	CASSRSRGSSLYNEQFF
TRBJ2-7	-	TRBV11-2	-	TGTGCCAGCAGCTTAGCGTGGACCTCCTACGAGCAGTACTTC	CASSLAWTSYEQYF
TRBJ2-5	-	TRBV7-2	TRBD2	TGTGCCAGCAGCCTCCGGACTAGCGGGAGTTTGGCCCAGTACTTC	CASSLRTSGSLAQYF
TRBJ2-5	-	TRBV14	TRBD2	TGTGCCAGCAGCCAAAGCCCCGGGAGGGAGACCCAGTACTTC	CASSQSPGRETQYF
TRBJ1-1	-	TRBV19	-	TGTGCCAGTAGTATCGGCAGTATGTGGGCTTTCTTT	CASSIGSMWAFF
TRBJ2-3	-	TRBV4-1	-	TGCGCCAGCAGCCAAGTGTCAGATACGCAGTATTTT	CASSQVSDTQYF
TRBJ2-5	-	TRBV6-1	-	TGTGCCAGCAGTGATGTACCGGGAAGAAATCGAGAGACCCAGTACTTC	CASSDVPGRNRETQYF
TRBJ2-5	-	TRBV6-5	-	TGTGCCAGCAGTTACTCAGTCGGGGGGCAGGGAGAGACCCAGTACTTC	CASSYSVGGQGETQYF
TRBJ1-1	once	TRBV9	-	TGTGCCAGCAGCGTAGGGGTGGCGAACACTGAAGCTTTCTTT	CASSVGVANTEAFF